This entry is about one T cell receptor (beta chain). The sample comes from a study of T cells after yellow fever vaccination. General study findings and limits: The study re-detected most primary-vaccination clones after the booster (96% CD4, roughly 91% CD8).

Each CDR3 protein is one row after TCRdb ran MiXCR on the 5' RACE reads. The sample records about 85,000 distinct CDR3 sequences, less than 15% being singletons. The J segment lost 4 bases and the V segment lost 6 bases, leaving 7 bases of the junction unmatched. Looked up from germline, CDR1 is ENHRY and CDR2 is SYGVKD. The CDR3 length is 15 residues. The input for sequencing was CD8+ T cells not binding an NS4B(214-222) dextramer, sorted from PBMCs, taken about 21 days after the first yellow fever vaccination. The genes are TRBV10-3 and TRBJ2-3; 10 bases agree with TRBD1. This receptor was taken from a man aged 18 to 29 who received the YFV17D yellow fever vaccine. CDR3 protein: CAIRTGTGDADTQYF. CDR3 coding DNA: TGTGCCATCAGAACCGGGACAGGGGACGCAGATACGCAGTATTTT.